The clone carrying this TCR beta chain was observed at least ten times. These data are taken from a study of T cells in Graves' hyperthyroidism and ophthalmopathy. This CDR3 spans 15 amino acids. CDR1 and CDR2 (germline): GTSNPN, SVGIG (reference sequence). V gave up 0 bases and J gave up 4 bases, with 13 bases separating them. The investigators amplified TCR beta CDR3 regions from RNA transcripts. RT-PCR in the first round (using the HTBI primer set) targeted the TCR CDR3. TCRdb fed the multiplex PCR reads into MiXCR, producing one record per CDR3 protein. The sample holds fewer than 700,000 distinct CDR3 sequences, roughly 18% seen once.

The chain joins TRBV30 to TRBJ1-5; D gene unclear. Input material: blood. The receptor was isolated from a woman aged 18-29 years with Graves' ophthalmopathy. In nucleotides, the CDR3 is TGTGCCTGGAGTGTACTGGGTAGTCGGAATCAGCCCCAGCATTTT. Translating it yields CAWSVLGSRNQPQHF.